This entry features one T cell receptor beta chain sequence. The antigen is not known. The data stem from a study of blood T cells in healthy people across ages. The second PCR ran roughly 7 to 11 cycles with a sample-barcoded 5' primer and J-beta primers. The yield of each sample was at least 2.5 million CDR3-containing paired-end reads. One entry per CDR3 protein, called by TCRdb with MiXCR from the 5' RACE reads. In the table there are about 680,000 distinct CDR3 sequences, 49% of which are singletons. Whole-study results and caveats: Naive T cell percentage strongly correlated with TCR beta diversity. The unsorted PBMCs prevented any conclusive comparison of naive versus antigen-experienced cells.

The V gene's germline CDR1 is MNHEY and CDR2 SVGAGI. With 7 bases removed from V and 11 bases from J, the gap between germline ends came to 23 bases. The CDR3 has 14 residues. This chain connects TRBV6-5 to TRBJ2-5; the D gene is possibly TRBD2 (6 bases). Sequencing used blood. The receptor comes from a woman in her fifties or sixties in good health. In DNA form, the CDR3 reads TGTGCCAGCAACCGAGCGGGTACGAACGAGGAGCAGTACTTC. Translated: CASNRAGTNEEQYF.